The present TCR beta chain was sequenced within a study of graft-versus-host responses after intestinal transplantation. Profiling relied on immunoSEQ multiplex PCR, and the TCRdb table lists in-frame clones only, not all of them. The data show some 70,000 clones, about nine tenths seen once. This clone was seen just once. Its antigen is unidentified. The receptor was derived from a human donor who was the organ donor for an intestinal transplant. Sequenced here: unstimulated CD8+ T cells sorted from spleen or lymph node cells, sampled before transplant.

CDR3 sequence reads: CASSPRWGGLVEKLFF. In nucleotides, the CDR3 is TGTGCCAGCAGTCCTAGGTGGGGGGGACTTGTTGAAAAACTGTTTTTT. The chain employs TRBV27 and TRBJ1-4, with D possibly matching TRBD1 (5 bases). Trimming cost V 5 bases and J 7 bases, with 20 bases left between them. Germline CDR1 MNHEY, CDR2 SMNVEV (reference sequence). This CDR3 has 16 residues.